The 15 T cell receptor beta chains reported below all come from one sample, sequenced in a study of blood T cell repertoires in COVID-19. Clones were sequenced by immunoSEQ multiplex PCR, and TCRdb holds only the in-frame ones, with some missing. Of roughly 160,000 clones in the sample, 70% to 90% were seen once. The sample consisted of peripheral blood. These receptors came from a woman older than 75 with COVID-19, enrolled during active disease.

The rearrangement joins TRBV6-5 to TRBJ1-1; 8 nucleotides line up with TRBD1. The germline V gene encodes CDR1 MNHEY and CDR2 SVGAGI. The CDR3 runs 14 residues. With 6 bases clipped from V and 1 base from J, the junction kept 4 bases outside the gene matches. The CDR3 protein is CASRLGTGNTEAFF. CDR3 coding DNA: TGTGCCAGCAGACTTGGGACAGGGAACACTGAAGCTTTCTTT.

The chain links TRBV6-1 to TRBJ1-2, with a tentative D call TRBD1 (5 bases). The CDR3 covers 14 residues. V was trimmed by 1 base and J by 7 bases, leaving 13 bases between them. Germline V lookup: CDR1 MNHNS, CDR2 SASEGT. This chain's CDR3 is CASSEGGRDRGYTF. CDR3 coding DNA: TGTGCCAGCAGTGAAGGAGGCAGGGATCGTGGCTACACCTTC.

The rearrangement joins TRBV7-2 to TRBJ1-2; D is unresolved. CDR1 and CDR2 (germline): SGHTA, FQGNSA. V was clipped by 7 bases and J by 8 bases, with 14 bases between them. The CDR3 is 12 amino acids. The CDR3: CASNEPPGGYTF. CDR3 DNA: TGTGCCAGCAACGAGCCGCCAGGAGGCTACACCTTC.

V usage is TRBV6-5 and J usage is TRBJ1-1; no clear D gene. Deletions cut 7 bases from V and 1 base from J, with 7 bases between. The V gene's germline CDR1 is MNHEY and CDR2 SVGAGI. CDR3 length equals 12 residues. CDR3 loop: CASTWQNTEAFF. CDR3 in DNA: TGTGCCAGCACTTGGCAGAACACTGAAGCTTTCTTT.

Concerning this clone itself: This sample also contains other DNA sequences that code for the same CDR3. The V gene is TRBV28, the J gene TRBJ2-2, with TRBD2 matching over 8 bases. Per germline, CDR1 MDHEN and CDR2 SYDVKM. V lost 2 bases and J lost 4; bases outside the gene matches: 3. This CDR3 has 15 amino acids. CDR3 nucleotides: TGTGCCAGCAGTTTAAGTCTAGCGGGCACCGGGGAGCTGTTTTTT. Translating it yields CASSLSLAGTGELFF.

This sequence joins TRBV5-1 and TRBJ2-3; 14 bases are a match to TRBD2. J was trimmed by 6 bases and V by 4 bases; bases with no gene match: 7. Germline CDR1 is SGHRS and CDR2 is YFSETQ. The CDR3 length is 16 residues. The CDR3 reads CASSLPGLAGADTQYF. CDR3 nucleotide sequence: TGCGCCAGCAGCCTTCCGGGACTAGCGGGAGCTGATACGCAGTATTTT.

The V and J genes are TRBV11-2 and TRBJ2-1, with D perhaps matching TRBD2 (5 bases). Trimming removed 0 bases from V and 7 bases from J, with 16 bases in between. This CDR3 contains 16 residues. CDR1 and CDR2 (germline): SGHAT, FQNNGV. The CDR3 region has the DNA TGTGCCAGCAGCTTAGATCCCCCAGGCACGGGGAATGAGCAGTTCTTC. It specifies CASSLDPPGTGNEQFF.

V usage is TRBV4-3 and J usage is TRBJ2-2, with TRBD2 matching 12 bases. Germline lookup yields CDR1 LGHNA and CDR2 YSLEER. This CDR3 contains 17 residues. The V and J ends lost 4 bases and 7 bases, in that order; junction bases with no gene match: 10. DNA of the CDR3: TGCGCCAGCAGCCCCTCCAGGACTAGCGGGACATTCGGGGAGCTGTTTTTT. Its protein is CASSPSRTSGTFGELFF.

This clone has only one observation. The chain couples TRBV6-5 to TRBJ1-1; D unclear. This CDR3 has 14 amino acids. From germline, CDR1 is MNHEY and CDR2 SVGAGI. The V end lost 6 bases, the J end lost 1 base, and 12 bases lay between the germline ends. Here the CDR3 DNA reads TGTGCCAGCAGCCCGGAATGGAGGAACACTGAAGCTTTCTTT. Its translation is CASSPEWRNTEAFF.

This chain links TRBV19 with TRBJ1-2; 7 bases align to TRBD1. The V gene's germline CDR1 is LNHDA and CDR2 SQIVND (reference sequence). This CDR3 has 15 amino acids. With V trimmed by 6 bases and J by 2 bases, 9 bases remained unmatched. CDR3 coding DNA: TGTGCCAGTAGAGCACAGGGGAGCGGGAACTATGGCTACACCTTC. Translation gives CASRAQGSGNYGYTF.

This CDR3 is CASSLSGGPDTGELFF. CDR3 sequence (DNA): TGTGCCAGCAGCTTAAGCGGCGGCCCAGACACCGGGGAGCTGTTTTTT. The gene calls are TRBV7-3 and TRBJ2-2; D remains unclear. Germline V CDR1 and CDR2: SGHTA, FQGTGA. Trimming stripped 1 base from V and 3 bases from J, with 12 bases between. CDR3 length equals 16 residues.

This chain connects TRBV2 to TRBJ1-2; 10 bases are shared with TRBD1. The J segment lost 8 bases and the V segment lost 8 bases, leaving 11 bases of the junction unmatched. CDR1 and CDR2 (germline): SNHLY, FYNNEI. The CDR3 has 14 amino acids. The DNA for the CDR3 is TGTGCCAGCGTTGAGACAGGGGGCGCGGGAGGCTACACCTTC. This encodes CASVETGGAGGYTF.

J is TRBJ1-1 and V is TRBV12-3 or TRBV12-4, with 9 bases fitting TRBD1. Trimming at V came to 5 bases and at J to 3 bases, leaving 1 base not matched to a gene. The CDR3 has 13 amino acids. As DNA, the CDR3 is TGTGCCAGCAGTGGGACAGGGTACACTGAAGCTTTCTTT. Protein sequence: CASSGTGYTEAFF.

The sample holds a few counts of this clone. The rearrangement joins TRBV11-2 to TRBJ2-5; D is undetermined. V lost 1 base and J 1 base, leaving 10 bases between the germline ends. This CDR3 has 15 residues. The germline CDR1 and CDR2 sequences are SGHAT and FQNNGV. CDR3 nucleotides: TGTGCCAGCAGCTTAGTTGCAGTCTTCCAAGAGACCCAGTACTTC. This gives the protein CASSLVAVFQETQYF.

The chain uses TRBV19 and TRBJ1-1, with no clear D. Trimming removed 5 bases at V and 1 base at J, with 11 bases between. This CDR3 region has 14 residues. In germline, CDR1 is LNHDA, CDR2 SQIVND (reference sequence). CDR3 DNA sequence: TGTGCCAGTAGTGGCTGGCAAAAGAACACTGAAGCTTTCTTT. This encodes CASSGWQKNTEAFF.